Below, 20 T cell receptor beta chains from the same sample are listed, as sequenced in a study of T cell responses to AZD1222 COVID-19 vaccine. Sequenced by immunoSEQ multiplex PCR; TCRdb stores in-frame clones only, minus some. The sample shows 150,000 to 200,000 clones, 70% to 90% of them seen only once. The specimen was peripheral blood, collected 28 days after the second AZD1222 dose. These receptor sequences come from an adult who received the AZD1222 COVID-19 vaccine.

This chain joins TRBV19 and TRBJ1-2, with TRBD1 identical over 7 bases. The CDR3 is 14 residues long. Germline values: CDR1 LNHDA, CDR2 SQIVND (reference sequence). The ends lost 5 bases at V and 3 bases at J; junction bases unmatched: 6. CDR3 nucleotides: TGTGCCAGTAGTCCCAGACAGGGCGACTATGGCTACACCTTC. It specifies CASSPRQGDYGYTF.

The rearrangement joins TRBV20-1 to TRBJ2-7; no clear D. CDR1 is DFQATT, CDR2 SNEGSKA, per germline (reference sequence). This CDR3 spans 13 amino acids. V dropped 4 bases and J dropped 6 bases, with 16 bases sitting between them. CDR3 region: CSAIDRFPREQYF. CDR3 coding DNA: TGCAGTGCTATTGACCGGTTCCCCCGCGAGCAGTACTTC.

The V call is TRBV19, the J call TRBJ1-2, with TRBD1 identical over 7 bases. Germline V gene data show CDR1 as LNHDA and CDR2 as SQIVND (reference sequence). V lost 7 bases, J lost 8 bases, and 4 bases stayed unmatched. The CDR3 consists of 11 residues. CDR3 bases: TGTGCCAGTAAGACAGGGAAAGGCTACACCTTC. It codes for CASKTGKGYTF.

This chain links TRBV15 with TRBJ2-5; the D gene could be TRBD1 or TRBD2 (5 bases each). Germline V CDR1 and CDR2: LNHNV, YYDKDF (reference sequence). The germline V and J ends were trimmed by 1 base and 1 base, with 7 bases remaining between them. The CDR3 totals 14 residues. CDR3 protein: CATSRGGGQETQYF. The CDR3 bases are TGTGCCACCAGCAGAGGTGGGGGCCAAGAGACCCAGTACTTC.

The V call is TRBV19, the J call TRBJ1-4; no firm D call. Germline V gene lookup returns CDR1 LNHDA and CDR2 SQIVND (reference sequence). This CDR3 comprises 14 residues. Trimming removed 5 bases from V and 5 bases from J, with 12 bases in between. Here the CDR3 DNA reads TGTGCCAGTAGTGTGTTGACGGGAAATGAAAAACTGTTTTTT. Translated: CASSVLTGNEKLFF.

This chain links TRBV19 with TRBJ1-1; TRBD1 matches 7 bases. J was trimmed by 5 bases and V by 3 bases; bases with no gene match: 6. Germline V lookup: CDR1 LNHDA, CDR2 SQIVND (reference sequence). CDR3 length: 14 amino acids. CDR3 sequence (DNA): TGTGCCAGTAGTATTAACAGGGGTCGGACTGAAGCTTTCTTT. This encodes CASSINRGRTEAFF.

The genes are TRBV19 and TRBJ1-4; 11 bases map to TRBD1. Germline CDR1 and CDR2: LNHDA and SQIVND (reference sequence). This CDR3 is 15 amino acids long. The CDR3 DNA sequence: TGTATACCGGGACAGGGGGACCGAGGGGGAGAAAAACTGTTTTTT. As protein: CIPGQGDRGGEKLFF.

The chain carries TRBV6-5 and TRBJ1-2; 10 bases are a match to TRBD1. The CDR3 loop spans 14 amino acids. The junction had 4 bases not matched to a gene; V was cut back by 5 bases and J by 4 bases. Germline CDR1 and CDR2: MNHEY and SVGAGI. The CDR3 is CASSRQGAGYGYTF. Written as DNA, the CDR3 is TGTGCCAGCAGTCGACAGGGGGCAGGCTATGGCTACACCTTC.

V is TRBV29-1 and J is TRBJ1-4; 7 bases map to TRBD1. Germline CDR1 is SQVTM and CDR2 is ANQGSEA. The J segment lost 2 bases and the V segment lost 6 bases, leaving 3 bases of the junction unmatched. This CDR3 has 13 amino acids. CDR3 in amino acids: CSVRRGTNEKLFF. The DNA for the CDR3 is TGCAGCGTACGCAGGGGGACTAATGAAAAACTGTTTTTT.

This rearrangement joins TRBV12-3 or TRBV12-4 to TRBJ1-5; D gene uncertain. The CDR3 is 13 residues long. V shed 3 bases and J shed 4 bases, with 7 bases lying between them. The CDR3 coding sequence is TGTGCCAGCAGTTTCGGCCCTAATCAGCCCCAGCATTTT. Protein sequence: CASSFGPNQPQHF.

The rearrangement links TRBV7-9 to TRBJ1-2; 8 bases match TRBD1. The CDR3 loop spans 15 amino acids. Germline V CDR1 and CDR2: SEHNR, FQNEAQ (reference sequence). With 6 bases clipped from V and 5 bases from J, the junction kept 11 bases outside the gene matches. The CDR3 nucleotides read TGTGCCAGCAGACCGGACAGGGCGATATTTTATGGCTACACCTTC. Translating it yields CASRPDRAIFYGYTF.

This chain links TRBV7-9 with TRBJ2-7, with TRBD1 matching 9 bases. The CDR3 has 13 residues. V shed 5 bases and J 7 bases; nucleotides not matched to a gene: 6. Germline V gives CDR1 SEHNR, CDR2 FQNEAQ (reference sequence). The CDR3 DNA sequence: TGTGCCAGCAGCGTACAGGGGGCTGGGGAGCAGTACTTC. It translates to CASSVQGAGEQYF. Together with reference TRBV7-9 and TRBJ2-7, the CDR3 gives the full variable domain: DTGVSQNPRHKITKRGQNVTFRCDPISEHNRLYWYRQTLGQGPEFLTYFQNEAQLEKSRLLSDRFSAERPKGSFSTLEIQRTEQGDSAMYLCASSVQGAGEQYFGPGTRLTVT.

The chain joins TRBV11-2 to TRBJ1-3; 7 bases line up with TRBD1. The length of the CDR3 is 17 residues. With 0 bases clipped from V and 2 bases from J, the junction kept 7 bases outside the gene matches. Germline V gives CDR1 SGHAT, CDR2 FQNNGV. The CDR3 DNA is TGTGCCAGCAGCTTAGAACTTGGGCAGGGGGCTGGAAACACCATATATTTT. Protein: CASSLELGQGAGNTIYF. Full variable domain (remainder filled in from reference TRBV11-2 and TRBJ1-3): EAGVAQSPRYKIIEKRQSVAFWCNPISGHATLYWYQQILGQGPKLLIQFQNNGVVDDSQLPKDRFSAERLKGVDSTLKIQPAKLEDSAVYLCASSLELGQGAGNTIYFGEGSWLTVV.

The genes are TRBV30 and TRBJ1-2, with D tentatively TRBD1 (5 bases). Trimming removed 0 bases at V and 7 bases at J, with 9 bases between. This CDR3 region has 12 residues. Germline V CDR1 and CDR2: GTSNPN, SVGIG (reference sequence). CDR3 protein: CAWSVSGGGYTF. Here the CDR3 DNA reads TGTGCCTGGAGTGTAAGCGGGGGTGGCTACACCTTC.

The chain carries TRBV19 and TRBJ1-1, with TRBD1 as a possible D gene (5 bases). CDR1 and CDR2 (germline): LNHDA, SQIVND (reference sequence). The CDR3 sequence is 17 residues long. V lost 5 bases and J lost 5, with 24 bases in between. The CDR3 sequence is CASSESPWAGTGTEAFF. CDR3 DNA sequence: TGTGCCAGTAGTGAAAGCCCGTGGGCGGGGACGGGGACTGAAGCTTTCTTT.

The gene calls are TRBV7-2 and TRBJ1-6; a possible D gene is TRBD1 (6 bases). V was clipped by 6 bases and J by 14 bases, with 17 bases between them. This CDR3 comprises 13 residues. Germline CDR1 reads SGHTA; CDR2 reads FQGNSA. CDR3 sequence reads: CASSPDGGLTLHF. DNA of the CDR3: TGTGCCAGCAGTCCAGACGGGGGGCTCACCCTCCACTTT.

The chain combines TRBV4-2 with TRBJ2-5, with D perhaps TRBD1 (5 bases). V lost 0 bases and J 4 bases, leaving 12 bases between the germline ends. Germline CDR1 and CDR2: LGHNA and YNFKEQ. The CDR3 has 15 residues. The CDR3: CASSQDGQGGETQYF. CDR3 sequence (DNA): TGTGCCAGCAGCCAAGATGGGCAGGGCGGAGAGACCCAGTACTTC.

The J gene is TRBJ1-2, the V gene TRBV7-2; D might be TRBD1 (6 bases). The CDR3 loop spans 14 amino acids. Germline V gene data show CDR1 as SGHTA and CDR2 as FQGNSA. The ends were cut back, 2 bases at V and 8 bases at J, with 15 bases in the middle. The CDR3 DNA reads as TGTGCCAGCAGCTTATCCAGACAGGATTTAGGCTACACCTTC. Translation: CASSLSRQDLGYTF. The complete variable domain, with remaining parts taken from reference TRBV7-2 and TRBJ1-2, reads GAGVSQSPSNKVTEKGKDVELRCDPISGHTALYWYRQSLGQGLEFLIYFQGNSAPDKSGLPSDRFSAERTGGSVSTLTIQRTQQEDSAVYLCASSLSRQDLGYTFGSGTRLTVV.

This chain links TRBV24-1 with TRBJ2-7; 9 bases are a match to TRBD1. This CDR3 comprises 15 residues. Germline assignment: CDR1 KGHDR and CDR2 SFDVKD. V was clipped by 7 bases and J by 3 bases; unmatched bases: 9. The CDR3: CATRPGTGTYYEQYF. The CDR3 DNA is TGTGCCACCAGGCCGGGGACAGGGACTTACTACGAGCAGTACTTC.

The V call is TRBV5-1, the J call TRBJ1-1; D is perhaps TRBD1 (6 bases). Germline V gene lookup returns CDR1 SGHRS and CDR2 YFSETQ. Trimming stripped 1 base from V and 2 bases from J, with 9 bases between. The CDR3 totals 14 residues. The CDR3 coding sequence is TGCGCCAGCAGCTTGAGGGGGGATAACACTGAAGCTTTCTTT. This codes for CASSLRGDNTEAFF.